These 27 T cell receptor beta chains share one sample of origin, sequenced in a study of blood T cell repertoires in COVID-19 (dated by TCRdb to the early 2020s). Receptor amplification or capture employed the immunoSEQ multiplex PCR assay. Not all clones reach the TCRdb copy of this immuneACCESS table, which keeps in-frame sequences only. Checked studies attribute under half of the gap to unresolved V genes and leave the rest unexplained. A total of hundreds of thousands of clones appear in this sample, 80% to 90% of them only once. The leading ten clones occupy around 8.9% of the sample. Sequenced: PBMCs or T cells enriched from blood (not recorded which). These receptors originate from a woman aged 18-29 years who had recovered from COVID-19.

This chain connects TRBV6-4 to TRBJ2-7, with TRBD1 matching 7 bases. Germline-derived CDR1 and CDR2 are MRHNA and SNTAGT. This CDR3 has 13 amino acids. Unmatched junction bases numbered 8, after V lost 6 bases and J lost 6 bases. The CDR3 spells CASRIDRAPEQYF. The CDR3 bases are TGTGCCAGCAGGATCGACAGGGCTCCCGAGCAGTACTTC.

The chain links TRBV5-1 to TRBJ2-3; TRBD2 matches at 9 bases. The CDR3 has 14 residues. CDR1 is SGHRS and CDR2 is YFSETQ in the germline V gene. J lost 6 bases, V lost 7 bases, and 9 bases had no gene match. CDR3 sequence reads: CASEAGGPQDTQYF. CDR3 nucleotides: TGCGCCAGCGAAGCGGGAGGACCCCAGGATACGCAGTATTTT.

The chain combines TRBV29-1 with TRBJ2-3; a weak D match, TRBD2 (5 bases). Per the germline V gene, CDR1 is SQVTM and CDR2 is ANQGSEA. With 1 base removed from V and 6 bases from J, the gap between germline ends came to 17 bases. This CDR3 has 15 residues. The CDR3 nucleotides are TGCAGCGTTGAAGGTCTAGCTGGAGTTGGGGATACGCAGTATTTT. Amino acid sequence: CSVEGLAGVGDTQYF.

The chain joins TRBV4-3 to TRBJ2-1, with D unresolved. The germline V and J ends were trimmed by 5 bases and 4 bases, with 18 bases remaining between them. CDR3 length: 16 amino acids. The germline V gene has CDR1 LGHNA and CDR2 YSLEER. CDR3 bases: TGCGCCAGCAGCAACCTGGCCAGGAACCATTACAATGAGCAGTTCTTC. This translates into CASSNLARNHYNEQFF.

J is TRBJ2-2 and V is TRBV19, with 7 bases aligning to TRBD1. Germline-derived CDR1 and CDR2 are LNHDA and SQIVND (reference sequence). V trimming: 9 bases; J trimming: 1 base; junction bases outside the gene matches: 14. This CDR3 contains 17 residues. The CDR3 reads CASTPAPRGRNTGELFF. CDR3 bases: TGTGCCAGCACGCCCGCTCCCAGGGGGAGGAACACCGGGGAGCTGTTTTTT.

This chain links TRBV28 with TRBJ1-5, with no clear D. Germline V CDR1 and CDR2: MDHEN, SYDVKM. V lost 6 bases and J 4 bases, leaving 4 bases between the germline ends. The CDR3 sequence is 11 residues long. Here the CDR3 DNA reads TGTGCCAGCAGCAATAATCAGCCCCAGCATTTT. This sequence encodes CASSNNQPQHF.

The chain has TRBV3-1 (or the pseudogene TRBV3-2) and TRBJ2-5; the match to TRBD2 covers 8 bases. Germline V CDR1 and CDR2: LGHDT, YNNKEL (reference sequence). The length of the CDR3 is 15 residues. Germline trimming cut 6 bases from V and 3 bases from J; bases unmatched to any gene: 9. In nucleotides, the CDR3 is TGTGCCAGCAGTCTCACTCCAGCGGGAGAAGAGACCCAGTACTTC. It specifies CASSLTPAGEETQYF.

V gene TRBV9 combines with J gene TRBJ1-2; no reliable D call. Trimming stripped 5 bases from V and 8 bases from J, with 10 bases between. CDR1 is SGDLS, CDR2 YYNGEE, per germline. The length of the CDR3 is 11 residues. Written as DNA, the CDR3 is TGTGCCAGCAGTACGAATGAGGGCTACACCTTC. It is translated as CASSTNEGYTF.

V gene TRBV9 combines with J gene TRBJ1-6; 7 bases align to TRBD1. This CDR3 region has 16 residues. Per the germline V gene, CDR1 is SGDLS and CDR2 is YYNGEE. Trimming took 4 bases from V and 8 from J; bases not matched to a gene: 12. The CDR3 loop is CASSKQTGMMYSPLHF. The DNA for the CDR3 is TGTGCCAGCAGCAAGCAGACAGGGATGATGTATTCACCCCTCCACTTT.

The chain carries TRBV24-1 and TRBJ1-2; D uncertain. Trimming stripped 3 bases from V and 1 base from J, with 8 bases between. The CDR3 is 14 residues long. Germline assignment: CDR1 KGHDR and CDR2 SFDVKD. The CDR3 loop reads CATSDPTGNYGYTF. The CDR3 nucleotides are TGTGCCACCAGTGATCCGACGGGTAACTATGGCTACACCTTC.

The sample holds a few counts of this clone. The rearrangement links TRBV18 to TRBJ1-1, with 9 bases identical to TRBD1. The germline CDR1 and CDR2 sequences are KGHSH and LQKENI. V trimming: 3 bases; J trimming: 1 base; junction bases outside the gene matches: 0. CDR3 length equals 14 residues. The CDR3 region is CASSPGQGNTEAFF. CDR3 sequence (DNA): TGTGCCAGCTCACCGGGACAGGGGAACACTGAAGCTTTCTTT.

The chain employs TRBV21-1 and TRBJ2-7; the table's D call TRBD2 went unverified against the DNA. TRBV21-1 is deemed a pseudogene. There are 16 residues in the CDR3. CDR3 DNA sequence: TGTGCCAGCAGCAAATTGAGGCAGGGAGGTACCTACGAGCAGTACTTC. Encoded protein: CASSKLRQGGTYEQYF.

This chain links TRBV9 with TRBJ1-2; a possible D gene is TRBD1 (5 bases). This CDR3 is 13 amino acids long. Germline V gene data show CDR1 as SGDLS and CDR2 as YYNGEE. V was pared by 0 bases and J by 8 bases, with 11 bases between. The CDR3 loop is CASSVVGTLGYTF. CDR3 sequence (DNA): TGTGCCAGCAGCGTAGTAGGGACTCTGGGCTACACCTTC. The complete variable domain, with remaining parts taken from reference TRBV9 and TRBJ1-2, reads DSGVTQTPKHLITATGQRVTLRCSPRSGDLSVYWYQQSLDQGLQFLIQYYNGEERAKGNILERFSAQQFPDLHSELNLSSLELGDSALYFCASSVVGTLGYTFGSGTRLTVV.

The rearrangement uses TRBV28 and TRBJ1-2, with 8 bases matching TRBD1. The junction had 3 bases not matched to a gene; V was cut back by 3 bases and J by 6 bases. CDR3 length: 13 amino acids. Looked up from germline, CDR1 is MDHEN and CDR2 is SYDVKM. CDR3 residues: CASSFDRGHGYTF. The DNA for the CDR3 is TGTGCCAGCAGTTTCGACAGGGGCCATGGCTACACCTTC.

The rearrangement joins TRBV5-1 to TRBJ2-1; 7 positions match TRBD2. The CDR3 covers 15 residues. V was pared by 3 bases and J by 0 bases, with 3 bases of the junction left unmatched. CDR1 and CDR2 (germline): SGHRS, YFSETQ. CDR3 sequence (DNA): TGCGCCAGCAGCTGGAGCGGGAACTCCTACAATGAGCAGTTCTTC. Its protein is CASSWSGNSYNEQFF. Full variable domain (missing parts from reference TRBV5-1 and TRBJ2-1): KAGVTQTPRYLIKTRGQQVTLSCSPISGHRSVSWYQQTPGQGLQFLFEYFSETQRNKGNFPGRFSGRQFSNSRSEMNVSTLELGDSALYLCASSWSGNSYNEQFFGPGTRLTVL.

This chain links TRBV3-1 (or the pseudogene TRBV3-2) with TRBJ1-6; 9 bases agree with TRBD1. Losses at the gene ends were 0 bases for V and 6 bases for J; bases not matched to a gene: 18. Germline CDR1 LGHDT, CDR2 YNNKEL (reference sequence). The CDR3 is made up of 21 amino acids. DNA of the CDR3: TGTGCCAGCAGCCAAGATGATTTTTGGGACAGGGCTGGGGCCCCTAATTCACCCCTCCACTTT. Translation gives CASSQDDFWDRAGAPNSPLHF.

This clone was seen a handful of times. V gene TRBV5-1 combines with J gene TRBJ1-5, with unresolved D. Trimming removed 4 bases from V and 7 bases from J, with 18 bases in between. Germline loops: CDR1 SGHRS, CDR2 YFSETQ. The CDR3 sequence is 15 residues long. The CDR3 sequence is CASSSGLDPWQPQHF. For the CDR3, the DNA is TGCGCCAGCAGCAGTGGACTAGACCCCTGGCAGCCCCAGCATTTT.

The CDR3 DNA reads as TGTGCCACCAGCAGCCCCTTCAGGGGGTCCTACGAGCAGTACTTC. Amino acids: CATSSPFRGSYEQYF. The chain has TRBV15 and TRBJ2-7; the match to TRBD1 covers 7 bases. The germline V gene has CDR1 LNHNV and CDR2 YYDKDF (reference sequence). Germline trimming cut 3 bases from V and 1 base from J; bases unmatched to any gene: 6. CDR3 length: 15 amino acids.

V gene TRBV6-2 or TRBV6-3 combines with J gene TRBJ2-3; 8 nucleotides match TRBD2. V trimming: 5 bases; J trimming: 0 bases; junction bases outside the gene matches: 16. Germline CDR1 is MNHEY and CDR2 is SVGEGT. The CDR3 extends over 19 amino acids. CDR3 sequence reads: CASSDPPAGDFLSTDTQYF. The CDR3, as DNA: TGTGCCAGCAGTGACCCCCCAGCGGGGGATTTCCTTAGCACAGATACGCAGTATTTT.

V and J are TRBV5-1 and TRBJ1-1; 9 bases align to TRBD1. V lost 4 bases to trimming and J lost 6 bases; unmatched junction nucleotides: 7. The CDR3 loop spans 14 amino acids. CDR1 and CDR2 from the germline V gene are SGHRS and YFSETQ. The CDR3 DNA sequence: TGCGCCAGCAGCACGGGGACAGGGTACCCTGAAGCTTTCTTT. This codes for CASSTGTGYPEAFF. Using reference TRBV5-1 and TRBJ1-1 for the parts outside the CDR3, the full variable domain is KAGVTQTPRYLIKTRGQQVTLSCSPISGHRSVSWYQQTPGQGLQFLFEYFSETQRNKGNFPGRFSGRQFSNSRSEMNVSTLELGDSALYLCASSTGTGYPEAFFGQGTRLTVV.

V gene TRBV2 combines with J gene TRBJ1-2, with a possible D match to TRBD1 (5 bases). V was trimmed by 4 bases and J by 7 bases, leaving 19 bases between them. Germline lookup yields CDR1 SNHLY and CDR2 FYNNEI. The CDR3 sequence is 15 residues long. The CDR3: CASSGLWAGGGGYTF. In nucleotides, the CDR3 is TGTGCCAGCAGTGGACTATGGGCCGGGGGGGGTGGCTACACCTTC. The variable domain in full, completed from reference TRBV2 and TRBJ1-2, reads EPEVTQTPSHQVTQMGQEVILRCVPISNHLYFYWYRQILGQKVEFLVSFYNNEISEKSEIFDDQFSVERPDGSNFTLKIRSTKLEDSAMYFCASSGLWAGGGGYTFGSGTRLTVV.

The gene calls are TRBV19 and TRBJ2-3, with 7 bases that match TRBD2. The CDR3 runs to 15 residues. The J segment lost 2 bases and the V segment lost 5 bases, leaving 7 bases of the junction unmatched. The germline V gene has CDR1 LNHDA and CDR2 SQIVND (reference sequence). The CDR3 nucleotides read TGTGCCAGTAGTCGGACTAGGTTCTACACAGATACGCAGTATTTT. Translating gives CASSRTRFYTDTQYF.

The rearrangement joins TRBV18 to TRBJ1-4; D uncertain. V gave up 6 bases and J gave up 3 bases, with 5 bases separating them. Looked up from germline, CDR1 is KGHSH and CDR2 is LQKENI. This CDR3 contains 12 residues. The CDR3 DNA is TGTGCCAGCTCCCCCTCTAATGAAAAACTGTTTTTT. Translating gives CASSPSNEKLFF. The full variable domain, in which reference TRBV18 and TRBJ1-4 provide the parts outside the CDR3, is NAGVMQNPRHLVRRRGQEARLRCSPMKGHSHVYWYRQLPEEGLKFMVYLQKENIIDESGMPKERFSAEFPKEGPSILRIQQVVRGDSAAYFCASSPSNEKLFFGSGTQLSVL.

This sequence joins TRBV7-2 and TRBJ1-6; 7 bases match TRBD1. CDR1 and CDR2 (germline): SGHTA, FQGNSA. V shed 5 bases and J 0 bases; nucleotides not matched to a gene: 7. The CDR3 is made up of 17 amino acids. The CDR3 DNA reads TGTGCCAGCAGCCTGGGACAGCTGAGCTCCTATAATTCACCCCTCCACTTT. It is translated as CASSLGQLSSYNSPLHF.

This chain links TRBV5-6 with TRBJ1-1; 7 positions agree with TRBD1. Germline lookup yields CDR1 SGHDT and CDR2 YYEEEE. There are 14 residues in the CDR3. V was pared by 4 bases and J by 6 bases, with 9 bases of the junction left unmatched. The CDR3 region has the DNA TGTGCCAGCAGCCGGACAGGATCTATCCCTGAAGCTTTCTTT. As protein: CASSRTGSIPEAFF.

The chain is built from TRBV28 and TRBJ1-3; the D is unclear. This CDR3 region has 13 residues. V was cut by 7 bases and J by 4 bases, with 11 bases left in between. Germline assignment: CDR1 MDHEN and CDR2 SYDVKM. The CDR3 spells CASIVRAGNTIYF. CDR3 in DNA: TGTGCCAGCATTGTGAGGGCCGGAAACACCATATATTTT.

The V and J genes are TRBV27 and TRBJ2-5; 8 nucleotides align to TRBD1. CDR3 length equals 14 residues. Unmatched junction bases numbered 5, after V lost 5 bases and J lost 3 bases. The germline gives CDR1 MNHEY, CDR2 SMNVEV (reference sequence). The CDR3 reads CASSRQQGEETQYF. The DNA of the CDR3 is TGTGCCAGCAGTCGACAACAGGGGGAAGAGACCCAGTACTTC.